This TCR beta chain came from a study of shared clonotypes between healthy human individuals. Every one of the donors was a Caucasian adult that lived in Nashville, Tennessee. CDR1 and CDR2 from the germline V gene are SGHRS and YFSETQ. This CDR3 has 16 residues. With V trimmed by 4 bases and J by 4 bases, 7 bases remained unmatched. Researchers divided each subset's genomic DNA evenly across several immunoSEQ plates. The assay was immunoSEQ multiplex PCR, and TCRdb's table has in-frame clones only and misses some. This table has some 1 million clones, about 74% appearing once. The receptor was isolated from a man aged 18 to 29 in good health. The genes are TRBV5-1 and TRBJ2-7; 14 bases are a match to TRBD2. Sequenced: memory CD4+ T cells sorted from blood. Subset given: CD45RA-negative fraction. This chain's CDR3 is CASSQGLAGVRYEQYF. In DNA, the CDR3 is TGCGCCAGCAGCCAGGGACTAGCGGGAGTGCGGTACGAGCAGTACTTC.